Presented here are 28 T cell receptor beta chains from one specimen sequenced in a study of shared clonotypes between healthy human individuals. Libraries were prepared by immunoSEQ multiplex PCR; TCRdb keeps only in-frame clonotypes and omits some of them. The data contain fewer than 2.5 million clones, 90% to 95% of them singletons. The sequenced material came from naive CD4+ T cells from PBMCs. Indicated subset: CD45RA+ positively selected. The receptor source for this set is a man aged 18 to 30 in good health. Some clones in this sample may be carry-over from other donors' samples.

The rearrangement links TRBV7-9 to TRBJ1-1; D is undetermined. Germline CDR1 and CDR2: SEHNR and FQNEAQ (reference sequence). CDR3 length: 14 residues. The V and J ends lost 4 bases and 7 bases respectively, with 16 bases between them. The CDR3: CASSSHPPRDEAFF. CDR3 DNA: TGTGCCAGCAGCTCACACCCACCCCGGGATGAAGCTTTCTTT.

This clone was seen a handful of times. CDR3 bases: TGTGCCAGCAGCTTGGTTGCGAGTTACGGGGAGCTGTTTTTT. Amino acids: CASSLVASYGELFF. J is TRBJ2-2 and V is TRBV11-2; unclear D gene. This CDR3 spans 14 amino acids. Germline loops: CDR1 SGHAT, CDR2 FQNNGV. Trimming cost V 3 bases and J 7 bases, with 12 bases left between them.

The rearrangement links TRBV15 to TRBJ2-3; possible D gene TRBD2, 6 bases. This CDR3 contains 18 residues. Germline V lookup: CDR1 LNHNV, CDR2 YYDKDF (reference sequence). V shed 3 bases and J shed 2 bases, with 21 bases lying between them. The CDR3 region has the DNA TGTGCCACCAGCAGCCCCGGGGCCGCGGGCGGGGTCACAGATACGCAGTATTTT. Translated, it gives CATSSPGAAGGVTDTQYF. The full variable domain, its missing parts supplied by reference TRBV15 and TRBJ2-3, is DAMVIQNPRYQVTQFGKPVTLSCSQTLNHNVMYWYQQKSSQAPKLLFHYYDKDFNNEADTPDNFQSRRPNTSFCFLDIRSPGLGDTAMYLCATSSPGAAGGVTDTQYFGPGTRLTVL.

The rearrangement links TRBV6-1 to TRBJ2-5, with a weak D call TRBD1 (5 bases). The germline V and J ends were trimmed by 8 bases and 5 bases, with 18 bases remaining between them. CDR3 length: 14 residues. Germline-derived CDR1 and CDR2 are MNHNS and SASEGT. CDR3 sequence reads: CASLRTPKGETQYF. The CDR3 DNA is TGTGCCAGCCTCCGGACCCCTAAGGGGGAGACCCAGTACTTC.

The chain couples TRBV29-1 to TRBJ2-1; 9 positions match TRBD2. Unmatched junction bases numbered 8, after V lost 6 bases and J lost 5 bases. Per the germline V gene, CDR1 is SQVTM and CDR2 is ANQGSEA. The CDR3 runs 14 residues. The CDR3 DNA is TGCAGCGTCGCTAGCGGGACGGATAACAATGAGCAGTTCTTC. Translation: CSVASGTDNNEQFF.

The rearrangement links TRBV5-1 to TRBJ1-2, with 8 nucleotides matching TRBD1. Germline-derived CDR1 and CDR2 are SGHRS and YFSETQ. The length of the CDR3 is 15 residues. V gave up 6 bases and J gave up 4 bases; unmatched junction bases: 11. CDR3 DNA: TGCGCCAGCAACCTAACACCGGACAGGGTCTATGGCTACACCTTC. Protein: CASNLTPDRVYGYTF.

V gene TRBV5-6 combines with J gene TRBJ2-7; D unclear. Trimming left V 0 bases short and J 2 bases short, with 9 bases between. CDR1 and CDR2 (germline): SGHDT, YYEEEE. This CDR3 comprises 14 residues. CDR3 sequence: CASSLVSLPYEQYF. Here the CDR3 DNA reads TGTGCCAGCAGCTTGGTGTCACTCCCCTACGAGCAGTACTTC.

The rearrangement links TRBV5-4 to TRBJ2-3; the D is unclear. The CDR3 consists of 15 residues. V lost 2 bases and J lost 1, with 11 bases in between. Germline CDR1 and CDR2: SGHNT and YYREEE (reference sequence). CDR3 amino acids: CASSFLGIGTDTQYF. CDR3 in DNA: TGTGCCAGCAGCTTCCTGGGGATAGGCACAGATACGCAGTATTTT.

The V and J genes are TRBV10-3 and TRBJ2-7; D possibly corresponds to TRBD1 (5 bases). V was clipped by 7 bases and J by 3 bases, with 13 bases between them. The CDR3 spans 13 residues. Germline lookup yields CDR1 ENHRY and CDR2 SYGVKD. The CDR3 reads CAITTDRFYEQYF. As DNA, the CDR3 is TGTGCCATCACTACCGACAGATTCTACGAGCAGTACTTC.

The chain recombines TRBV28 with TRBJ1-3; 8 positions agree with TRBD1. Trimming cost V 5 bases and J 3 bases; bases outside gene matches: 12. There are 17 residues in the CDR3. Germline CDR1 reads MDHEN; CDR2 reads SYDVKM. CDR3 in amino acids: CASSLINFRGHGNTIYF. CDR3 DNA: TGTGCCAGCAGTCTAATCAACTTCAGGGGGCATGGAAACACCATATATTTT.

This clone was recorded only once. The V gene is TRBV7-9, the J gene TRBJ1-4, with 8 bases that match TRBD1. This CDR3 has 13 amino acids. Germline CDR1 is SEHNR and CDR2 is FQNEAQ (reference sequence). J gave up 12 bases and V 5 bases, and 8 bases lay outside the gene matches. The CDR3 bases are TGTGCCAGCAGCCCCGGACAGGGTCAGGAACTGTTTTTT. This gives the protein CASSPGQGQELFF.

This rearrangement joins TRBV7-3 to TRBJ2-7; 7 bases fit TRBD2. V lost 4 bases to trimming and J lost 2 bases; unmatched junction nucleotides: 5. Germline V gives CDR1 SGHTA, CDR2 FQGTGA. This CDR3 spans 14 amino acids. The CDR3 sequence: CASSSLGGAYEQYF. CDR3 DNA sequence: TGTGCCAGCAGCTCCCTGGGGGGGGCCTACGAGCAGTACTTC. The variable domain in full, completed from reference TRBV7-3 and TRBJ2-7, reads GAGVSQTPSNKVTEKGKYVELRCDPISGHTALYWYRQSLGQGPEFLIYFQGTGAADDSGLPNDRFFAVRPEGSVSTLKIQRTERGDSAVYLCASSSLGGAYEQYFGPGTRLTVT.

V usage is TRBV4-3 and J usage is TRBJ2-7, with D possibly TRBD1 on 6 matching bases. This CDR3 has 16 residues. Deletions cut 0 bases from V and 4 bases from J, with 16 bases between. Per the germline V gene, CDR1 is LGHNA and CDR2 is YSLEER. CDR3 region: CASSQDSKQGGYEQYF. CDR3 DNA sequence: TGCGCCAGCAGCCAAGATTCAAAACAGGGTGGTTACGAGCAGTACTTC.

The CDR3 nucleotides are TGTGCCAGCAGCTGGGAGGGGGCGAAGCAGGGTGGCTACACCTTC. Protein sequence: CASSWEGAKQGGYTF. The chain links TRBV5-4 to TRBJ1-2; TRBD1 agrees at 7 bases. After removal of 3 bases from V and 7 bases from J, the junction contained 12 bases not matched to a gene. Germline V gene data show CDR1 as SGHNT and CDR2 as YYREEE (reference sequence). The length of the CDR3 is 15 residues.

The chain has TRBV4-1 and TRBJ1-5; no firm D call. Trimming took off 1 base at V and 0 bases at J, with 7 bases between the two ends. CDR1 is MGHRA, CDR2 YSYEKL, per germline. There are 15 residues in the CDR3. The CDR3 reads CASSQAESSNQPQHF. DNA of the CDR3: TGCGCCAGCAGCCAAGCTGAATCTAGCAATCAGCCCCAGCATTTT.

The chain has TRBV7-6 and TRBJ1-3; maybe TRBD1 (6 bases). Germline V gives CDR1 SGHVS, CDR2 FNYEAQ. V gave up 5 bases and J gave up 4 bases, with 9 bases separating them. The CDR3 sequence is 13 residues long. The CDR3 bases are TGTGCCAGCAGCCAGCAGGGGGGAAACACCATATATTTT. Protein sequence: CASSQQGGNTIYF.

The chain couples TRBV6-1 to TRBJ2-5, with 7 positions matching TRBD1. This CDR3 comprises 15 residues. Germline CDR1 MNHNS, CDR2 SASEGT. V lost 5 bases and J lost 1; bases outside the gene matches: 7. CDR3 bases: TGTGCCAGCAGTAAAGTGACAGGGCCCCAAGAGACCCAGTACTTC. Protein product: CASSKVTGPQETQYF.

The chain links TRBV7-2 to TRBJ1-5; no clear D gene. V gave up 2 bases and J gave up 10 bases, with 12 bases separating them. The CDR3 is made up of 13 amino acids. CDR1 and CDR2 (germline): SGHTA, FQGNSA. The CDR3 here is CASSLWTTSPQHF. The DNA for the CDR3 is TGTGCCAGCAGCTTATGGACGACCAGCCCCCAGCATTTT.

The rearrangement joins TRBV7-3 to TRBJ2-7; TRBD2 matches at 7 bases. Germline V gene sequence: CDR1 SGHTA, CDR2 FQGTGA. The CDR3 length is 15 residues. J gave up 3 bases and V 2 bases, and 7 bases lay outside the gene matches. CDR3 nucleotide sequence: TGTGCCAGCAGCTTACAAAGTGCTAGCGGCTACGAGCAGTACTTC. Translation: CASSLQSASGYEQYF.

CDR3 sequence: CASSSRLGGSYNEQFF. The CDR3 DNA is TGTGCCAGCAGTTCCCGGCTTGGGGGGTCCTACAATGAGCAGTTCTTC. The chain has TRBV27 and TRBJ2-1, with D possibly being TRBD2 (6 bases). CDR3 size: 16 residues. The V end was cut by 4 bases, the J end by 1 base, with 14 bases between. Looked up from germline, CDR1 is MNHEY and CDR2 is SMNVEV (reference sequence).

In this sample, this clone turned up a few times. The chain couples TRBV15 to TRBJ2-7, with D perhaps TRBD2 (6 bases). The V and J ends lost 5 bases and 1 base respectively, with 9 bases between them. Per germline, CDR1 LNHNV and CDR2 YYDKDF (reference sequence). The CDR3 sequence is 13 residues long. This chain's CDR3 is CATSGGLSYEQYF. The CDR3 coding sequence is TGTGCCACCAGCGGGGGGTTATCCTACGAGCAGTACTTC.

CDR3 in amino acids: CATNQVGSPYEQYF. DNA for the CDR3: TGTGCCACCAATCAAGTGGGGTCTCCGTACGAGCAGTACTTC. The chain combines TRBV6-1 with TRBJ2-7; D gene unclear. Trimming removed 10 bases from V and 4 bases from J, with 20 bases in between. The CDR3 is 14 amino acids. CDR1 is MNHNS and CDR2 is SASEGT in the germline V gene.

V usage is TRBV28 and J usage is TRBJ1-3; D gene unclear. The germline V gene encodes CDR1 MDHEN and CDR2 SYDVKM. Trimming took off 4 bases at V and 0 bases at J, with 13 bases between the two ends. The CDR3 has 16 residues. CDR3 region: CASSSPRERSGNTIYF. DNA of the CDR3: TGTGCCAGCAGTTCCCCCCGCGAGCGCTCTGGAAACACCATATATTTT. Full variable domain (outside the CDR3, taken from reference TRBV28 and TRBJ1-3): DVKVTQSSRYLVKRTGEKVFLECVQDMDHENMFWYRQDPGLGLRLIYFSYDVKMKEKGDIPEGYSVSREKKERFSLILESASTNQTSMYLCASSSPRERSGNTIYFGEGSWLTVV.

The chain links TRBV4-3 to TRBJ2-1; D remains unclear. The CDR3 contains 14 residues. Trimming took off 0 bases at V and 8 bases at J, with 11 bases between the two ends. CDR1 and CDR2 from the germline V gene are LGHNA and YSLEER. As DNA, the CDR3 is TGCGCCAGCAGCCAAGAAGAGGTTAGTCATGAGCAGTTCTTC. Encoded protein: CASSQEEVSHEQFF.

This chain connects TRBV28 to TRBJ1-4; 9 nucleotides agree with TRBD1. The V segment lost 6 bases and the J segment 8 bases; nucleotides outside the gene matches: 10. CDR3 size: 15 residues. Germline lookup yields CDR1 MDHEN and CDR2 SYDVKM. This chain's CDR3 is CASRTPGTGSEKLFF. CDR3 DNA sequence: TGTGCCAGCAGGACACCCGGGACAGGGAGCGAAAAACTGTTTTTT.

The CDR3 sequence is CASSPRVAGAQETQYF. The CDR3 DNA reads TGTGCCAGCAGCCCCCGGGTAGCGGGGGCCCAAGAGACCCAGTACTTC. The chain has TRBV7-2 and TRBJ2-5; 9 bases fit TRBD2. Germline V gene sequence: CDR1 SGHTA, CDR2 FQGNSA. The V gene end was trimmed by 5 bases and the J gene end by 1 base; junction bases not matched to a gene: 8. This CDR3 comprises 16 residues.

J is TRBJ1-4 and V is TRBV5-6, with TRBD1 matching over 9 bases. The CDR3 sequence is 16 residues long. V was clipped by 4 bases and J by 7 bases; unmatched bases: 11. CDR1 SGHDT and CDR2 YYEEEE come from the germline V gene. The DNA of the CDR3 is TGTGCCAGCAGCCCGGGACAGGGAGGGAATGGTGAAAAACTGTTTTTT. The encoded protein is CASSPGQGGNGEKLFF.

CDR3 sequence (DNA): TGTGCCAGCAGTCGTGCCGGGACTAGGGGGGAGACCCAGTACTTC. Protein: CASSRAGTRGETQYF. The chain carries TRBV7-2 and TRBJ2-5; 8 bases map to TRBD2. The CDR3 is 15 residues long. J lost 5 bases, V lost 6 bases, and 11 bases had no gene match. Germline CDR1 SGHTA, CDR2 FQGNSA. Looking up the rest from reference TRBV7-2 and TRBJ2-5 gives the full variable domain: GAGVSQSPSNKVTEKGKDVELRCDPISGHTALYWYRQSLGQGLEFLIYFQGNSAPDKSGLPSDRFSAERTGGSVSTLTIQRTQQEDSAVYLCASSRAGTRGETQYFGPGTRLLVL.